These 11 T cell receptor beta chains were sequenced from one sample in a study of T cells in localized non-small cell lung cancer. Clones were read by immunoSEQ multiplex PCR, and TCRdb kept only the in-frame ones, dropping some. Of around 15,000 clones listed, about 85% were seen once; the top ten hold approximately 23%. Material: peripheral blood, obtained before any cancer treatment. The receptors come from a male donor at least 60 years old with stage I lung adenocarcinoma.

The J gene is TRBJ2-1, the V gene TRBV15; 8 bases are a match to TRBD1. V trimming: 2 bases; J trimming: 8 bases; junction bases outside the gene matches: 8. This CDR3 spans 15 amino acids. CDR1 is LNHNV, CDR2 YYDKDF, per germline (reference sequence). CDR3 protein: CATSRNRGSDHEQFF. As DNA, the CDR3 is TGTGCCACCAGCAGAAACAGGGGGTCGGACCATGAGCAGTTCTTC. Complete variable domain (other parts from reference TRBV15 and TRBJ2-1): DAMVIQNPRYQVTQFGKPVTLSCSQTLNHNVMYWYQQKSSQAPKLLFHYYDKDFNNEADTPDNFQSRRPNTSFCFLDIRSPGLGDTAMYLCATSRNRGSDHEQFFGPGTRLTVL.

The chain carries TRBV4-3 and TRBJ1-4, with a weak D call TRBD1 (6 bases). There are 16 residues in the CDR3. Trimming took off 0 bases at V and 0 bases at J, with 8 bases between the two ends. The germline V gene has CDR1 LGHNA and CDR2 YSLEER. CDR3 DNA sequence: TGCGCCAGCAGCCAAGAGAGGACAGCAACTAATGAAAAACTGTTTTTT. It translates to CASSQERTATNEKLFF.

V and J are TRBV19 and TRBJ1-4, with 11 bases aligning to TRBD1. The CDR3 is made up of 17 amino acids. Germline values: CDR1 LNHDA, CDR2 SQIVND (reference sequence). With 3 bases clipped from V and 5 bases from J, the junction kept 8 bases outside the gene matches. CDR3 coding DNA: TGTGCCAGTAGTATCTGGACAGGGGGCTTTGAAAATGAAAAACTGTTTTTT. It yields the protein CASSIWTGGFENEKLFF.

The genes are TRBV5-5 and TRBJ2-5, with D maybe TRBD1 (6 bases). V lost 4 bases to trimming and J lost 4 bases, with 11 bases between them. CDR1 is SGHKS and CDR2 is YYEKEE in the germline V gene (reference sequence). This CDR3 comprises 13 residues. The CDR3 bases are TGTGCCAGCAGCCTTACAGGGTCAGAGACCCAGTACTTC. It translates to CASSLTGSETQYF.

The chain uses TRBV18 and TRBJ1-2; 9 bases map to TRBD1. Germline values: CDR1 KGHSH, CDR2 LQKENI. V shed 6 bases and J 12 bases; nucleotides not matched to a gene: 11. The CDR3 sequence is 13 residues long. The CDR3 loop reads CASSPPGQGKNTF. As DNA, the CDR3 is TGTGCCAGCTCTCCTCCGGGACAGGGAAAAAACACCTTC.

The gene calls are TRBV5-4 and TRBJ2-7, with 7 positions matching TRBD1. Trimming at V came to 3 bases and at J to 4 bases, leaving 10 bases not matched to a gene. The CDR3 has 15 amino acids. Germline V gene data show CDR1 as SGHNT and CDR2 as YYREEE (reference sequence). CDR3 sequence (DNA): TGTGCCAGCAGCTCCAGACAGGGTAGTATGTACGAGCAGTACTTC. Protein sequence: CASSSRQGSMYEQYF.

The J gene is TRBJ2-2, the V gene TRBV19; tentatively, D is TRBD2 (6 bases). Per germline, CDR1 LNHDA and CDR2 SQIVND (reference sequence). With 5 bases removed from V and 3 bases from J, the gap between germline ends came to 10 bases. CDR3 length: 14 amino acids. The CDR3 nucleotides read TGTGCCAGTAGTTTCCGACTAGACACCGGGGAGCTGTTTTTT. It is translated as CASSFRLDTGELFF.

The chain couples TRBV6-1 to TRBJ2-5; the match to TRBD2 covers 11 bases. The CDR3 is made up of 16 amino acids. V lost 4 bases and J lost 5; bases outside the gene matches: 9. Germline V lookup: CDR1 MNHNS, CDR2 SASEGT. Written as DNA, the CDR3 is TGTGCCAGCAGTGTTAGCGGGGGGGCGGTTAGTGAGACCCAGTACTTC. Protein product: CASSVSGGAVSETQYF.

The chain recombines TRBV4-1 with TRBJ2-2; TRBD2 matches 8 bases. This CDR3 has 15 amino acids. CDR1 and CDR2 from the germline V gene are MGHRA and YSYEKL. V shed 6 bases, J shed 5 bases, and the junction held 8 bases outside the gene matches. This CDR3 is CASRHPTGGTGELFF. CDR3 DNA sequence: TGCGCCAGCAGGCACCCTACGGGGGGGACCGGGGAGCTGTTTTTT.

The chain combines TRBV7-6 with TRBJ1-1; D uncertain. This CDR3 contains 15 residues. In germline, CDR1 is SGHVS, CDR2 FNYEAQ. V gave up 1 base and J gave up 6 bases, with 15 bases separating them. CDR3 nucleotide sequence: TGTGCCAGCAGCTTAGAGGCGCAAAAGGTCGCTGAAGCTTTCTTT. Encoded protein: CASSLEAQKVAEAFF. Supplemented by reference TRBV7-6 and TRBJ1-1, the full variable domain reads GAGVSQSPRYKVTKRGQDVALRCDPISGHVSLYWYRQALGQGPEFLTYFNYEAQQDKSGLPNDRFSAERPEGSISTLTIQRTEQRDSAMYRCASSLEAQKVAEAFFGQGTRLTVV.

V and J are TRBV5-1 and TRBJ2-1; TRBD1 aligns across 9 bases. V lost 2 bases, J lost 12 bases, and 9 bases stayed unmatched. This CDR3 contains 14 residues. Germline V gene lookup returns CDR1 SGHRS and CDR2 YFSETQ. The CDR3 coding sequence is TGCGCCAGCAGCTTCACCATGGACAGGGGATGGCAGTTCTTC. This sequence encodes CASSFTMDRGWQFF.